The present TCR beta chain was sequenced within a study of blood T cell repertoires in COVID-19. Study in general: Acute and convalescent COVID-19 specimens originated in the United States, Italy and Spain. Sample material is recorded as cDNA or gDNA derived from T cells, B-cell-depleted T cells, or PBMCs.

In this sample, this clone turned up once. The CDR3 sequence is 14 residues long. Trimming stripped 6 bases from V and 2 bases from J, with 9 bases between. Germline assignment: CDR1 KGHDR and CDR2 SFDVKD. Authors' analysis steps: Estimated nucleated cell counts came from reference gene primer amplification. Sequencing was performed with immunoSEQ multiplex PCR; in TCRdb, only in-frame clones are kept and a portion is missing. The DNA gave D and trimming, while V, J and clone size come from that table. This sample has hundreds of thousands of clones; 75% to 90% occur once, and the top ten carry over 0.2%.

The TCR comes from a woman aged 18-29 years with acute or convalescent COVID-19. Sequenced input: peripheral blood. The rearrangement joins TRBV24-1 to TRBJ2-2, with D perhaps matching TRBD1 (5 bases). This chain's CDR3 is CATSSRGNTGELFF. The CDR3 DNA sequence: TGTGCCACCAGTAGTAGGGGAAACACCGGGGAGCTGTTTTTT.